A selection of T cell receptor beta chains follows, all from one sample in a study of blood T cell repertoires in COVID-19. Measured with immunoSEQ multiplex PCR; TCRdb has only the in-frame clones, and not every one. The data hold about 290,000 clones, with around four fifths observed a single time. Source material: peripheral blood. These receptors came from a woman in her forties or fifties with active or convalescent COVID-19. Each CDR3 is given with its conserved first and last residue. A D gene is named only where the DNA matches it firmly. Clone size, where shown, is once, few, many, or a class for clones that have expanded.

V gene	J gene	clone size	D gene	CDR3 protein	CDR3 DNA
TRBV11-2	TRBJ2-7	once	.	CASSRARDSPYEQYF	TGTGCCAGCAGCCGCGCGCGGGACAGCCCCTACGAGCAGTACTTC
TRBV5-1	TRBJ2-3	.	TRBD2	CASSAGTSGSFTQYF	TGCGCCAGCAGCGCCGGGACTAGCGGGAGTTTTACGCAGTATTTT
TRBV3-1/TRBV3-2	TRBJ1-3	.	.	CASSQIKRGISGNTIYF	TGTGCCAGCAGCCAAATTAAAAGGGGGATCTCTGGAAACACCATATATTTT
TRBV12-5	TRBJ2-3	.	TRBD2	CASAGRADTQYF	TGTGCTAGTGCCGGGAGGGCAGATACGCAGTATTTT
TRBV10-2	TRBJ2-7	few	TRBD2	CASSEGGISGSGAYEQYF	TGCGCCAGCAGTGAAGGGGGAATTAGCGGGAGTGGGGCGTACGAGCAGTACTTC
TRBV6-6	TRBJ2-7	.	.	CASSYSPRRNEQYF	TGTGCCAGCAGTTACTCCCCGCGGCGAAACGAGCAGTACTTC
TRBV30	TRBJ2-1	.	.	CAWSRLGVRDEQFF	TGTGCCTGGAGTAGGTTGGGTGTACGGGATGAGCAGTTCTTC
TRBV25-1	TRBJ2-7	once	.	CASSSDPLEVQYF	TGTGCCAGCAGTTCAGACCCCCTAGAAGTGCAGTACTTC
TRBV25-1	TRBJ1-2	once	.	CASSGGSRGADYGYTF	TGTGCCAGCAGTGGGGGATCCCGGGGGGCAGACTATGGCTACACCTTC
TRBV5-1	TRBJ1-2	.	.	CASSPGEVYGYTF	TGCGCCAGCAGCCCCGGGGAGGTCTATGGCTACACCTTC
TRBV24-1	TRBJ2-1	.	TRBD1	CATSDPGQGWDEQFF	TGTGCCACCAGTGATCCGGGACAGGGGTGGGATGAGCAGTTCTTC
TRBV2	TRBJ2-2	.	TRBD1	CASSRTGNTGELFF	TGTGCCAGCAGTCGGACAGGCAACACCGGGGAGCTGTTTTTT
TRBV6-5	TRBJ2-7	.	TRBD2	CASSLAGDYEQYF	TGTGCCAGCAGTCTAGCGGGAGACTACGAGCAGTACTTC
TRBV2	TRBJ2-7	.	TRBD1	CASSAGGWGYEQYF	TGTGCCAGCAGTGCAGGGGGCTGGGGTTACGAGCAGTACTTC
TRBV4-1	TRBJ1-3	.	.	CASSRQSRDTIYF	TGCGCCAGCAGCCGGCAGTCCCGGGACACCATATATTTT
TRBV6-8	TRBJ2-1	.	.	CASSYSRSEIYNEQFF	TGTGCCAGCAGTTACTCGAGATCCGAAATTTACAATGAGCAGTTCTTC
TRBV4-1	TRBJ2-5	.	.	CASSQGRGAIGETQYF	TGCGCCAGCAGCCAGGGTCGGGGGGCGATTGGAGAGACCCAGTACTTC
TRBV4-1	TRBJ1-1	.	.	CASSQLTRNTEAFF	TGCGCCAGCAGCCAACTGACTCGGAACACTGAAGCTTTCTTT
TRBV6-5	TRBJ1-2	.	TRBD1	CASIPTGGHGYTF	TGTGCCAGCATCCCGACAGGGGGTCATGGCTACACCTTC
TRBV5-1	TRBJ2-1	.	.	CASSLSGEGHNEQFF	TGCGCCAGCAGCTTGTCGGGGGAAGGGCACAATGAGCAGTTCTTC
TRBV9	TRBJ2-3	few	.	CASSGRRPNRALGTDTQYF	TGTGCCAGCAGCGGTAGGAGACCAAACAGGGCGTTGGGCACAGATACGCAGTATTTT
TRBV29-1	TRBJ1-5	.	.	CSVNSGPQHF	TGCAGCGTGAACAGCGGGCCCCAGCATTTT
TRBV12-3/TRBV12-4	TRBJ1-5	once	.	CASSLGQEPHNF	TGTGCCAGCAGTTTGGGCCAAGAACCGCATAATTTT
TRBV24-1	TRBJ2-1	.	.	CATRSSMALFTGNEQFF	TGTGCCACCAGGTCTAGCATGGCCCTGTTTACGGGCAATGAGCAGTTCTTC
TRBV19	TRBJ1-5	.	.	CASSILQGGSQPQHF	TGTGCCAGTAGTATACTACAGGGTGGGAGTCAGCCCCAGCATTTT
TRBV5-1	TRBJ2-7	.	.	CASSLGTPNYEQYF	TGCGCCAGCAGCTTAGGGACACCTAACTACGAGCAGTACTTC
TRBV11-3	TRBJ2-7	.	.	CASSRGPYEQYF	TGTGCCAGCAGTCGGGGTCCCTACGAGCAGTACTTC
TRBV5-1	TRBJ1-1	.	.	CASSRSVQGPTEAFF	TGCGCCAGCAGCCGCAGTGTGCAGGGTCCCACTGAAGCTTTCTTT
TRBV14	TRBJ2-1	few	TRBD1	CASSQAGGFLRAEQFF	TGTGCCAGCAGCCAGGCAGGGGGCTTTCTGCGGGCTGAGCAGTTCTTC
TRBV19	TRBJ2-5	.	.	CASSIGALAEETQYF	TGTGCCAGTAGTATAGGCGCACTAGCTGAAGAGACCCAGTACTTC
TRBV6-4	TRBJ1-6	.	.	CASRMNGLNSPLHF	TGTGCCAGCAGGATGAATGGCCTCAATTCACCCCTCCACTTT
TRBV6-5	TRBJ2-6	.	.	CASSYMSSGANVLTF	TGTGCCAGCAGTTATATGAGCTCTGGGGCCAACGTCCTGACTTTC